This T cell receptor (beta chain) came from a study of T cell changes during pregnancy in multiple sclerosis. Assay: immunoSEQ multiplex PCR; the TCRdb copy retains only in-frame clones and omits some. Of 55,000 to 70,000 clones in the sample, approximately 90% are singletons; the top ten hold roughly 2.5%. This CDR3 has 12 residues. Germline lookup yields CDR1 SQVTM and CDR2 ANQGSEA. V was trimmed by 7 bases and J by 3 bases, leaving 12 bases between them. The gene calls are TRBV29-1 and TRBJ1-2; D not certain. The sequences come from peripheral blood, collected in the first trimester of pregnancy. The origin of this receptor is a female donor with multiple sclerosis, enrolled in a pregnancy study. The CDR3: CSGVLIHYGYTF. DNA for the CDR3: TGCAGCGGTGTTCTTATTCACTATGGCTACACCTTC.